This TCR beta chain appears in the sequencing data of a study of cytomegalovirus exposure and HLA in healthy donors. Study-level background: Drawn from HLA-typed donors, roughly 87 million unique TCRs were held in an early data release.

This clone was recorded once. Its matching antigen is unknown. The PCR used 60 Vbeta and 13 Jbeta primers. The data were produced by immunoSEQ multiplex PCR, yet TCRdb's version contains in-frame clones alone and is incomplete. This sample carries around 150,000 clones, about 78% of them seen once, and the ten largest clones take about 3.9%. Study observations and caveats: Most likely, a cluster of highly shared sequence variants arose as a sequencing artifact. With DRB1 most and HLA-C fewest, TCR association rates differed between HLA loci in a later analysis.

The V and J ends lost 3 bases and 1 base respectively, with 15 bases between them. CDR3 length equals 16 residues. The V gene's germline CDR1 is SNHLY and CDR2 FYNNEI. The TCR sequence derives from a man in his forties or fifties in good health and CMV-seropositive. Sequences were obtained from PBMCs. The chain uses TRBV2 and TRBJ1-1, with D tentatively TRBD1 (5 bases). The CDR3: CASSEDPGRGNTEAFF. The CDR3 nucleotides are TGTGCCAGCAGTGAGGACCCGGGGAGGGGGAACACTGAAGCTTTCTTT.